Listed below are T cell receptor beta chains from one sample, sequenced in a study of T cells in Graves' hyperthyroidism and ophthalmopathy. TCRdb used MiXCR to reprocess the multiplex PCR reads, holding one entry per CDR3 protein. This table holds roughly 530,000 distinct CDR3 sequences, about a sixth found once. The sequenced sample was blood. Receptors originate from a young woman with Graves' ophthalmopathy. Both conserved end residues are part of each CDR3. D genes are given only for firm matches. Expanded clones are given a class, and other clones once, few, many or no size at all.

DNA: TGTGCCAGCAGCTTATTCGGGTCAGATACGCAGTATTTT
CDR3: CASSLFGSDTQYF
length: 13
D: NA
J: TRBJ2-3
size: NA
V: TRBV7-3

DNA: TGCAGTGCTTCACCGGGACTAGGACACTACAATGAGCAGTTCTTC
CDR3: CSASPGLGHYNEQFF
length: 15
D: TRBD2
J: TRBJ2-1
size: few
V: TRBV20-1

DNA: TGTGCCAGCAGCCAAGACAGGGGGCAGATCAGTGAAAAACTGTTTTTT
CDR3: CASSQDRGQISEKLFF
length: 16
D: TRBD1
J: TRBJ1-4
size: NA
V: TRBV14

DNA: TGTGCCAGCAGTTTGGATGGGGGTAGCAATCAGCCCCAGCATTTT
CDR3: CASSLDGGSNQPQHF
length: 15
D: NA
J: TRBJ1-5
size: many
V: TRBV6-2/TRBV6-3

DNA: TGTGCCAGCAGTTTCGCGGCAGGGGGTATTAGCACAGATACGCAGTATTTT
CDR3: CASSFAAGGISTDTQYF
length: 17
D: TRBD1
J: TRBJ2-3
size: many
V: TRBV28

DNA: TGTGCCTGGAGTGGGACAGCTAACACCGGGGAGCTGTTTTTT
CDR3: CAWSGTANTGELFF
length: 14
D: NA
J: TRBJ2-2
size: NA
V: TRBV30

DNA: TGTGCCAGCAGCTTGGCGCGGGAGTCATATGAGCAGTTCTTC
CDR3: CASSLARESYEQFF
length: 14
D: TRBD2
J: TRBJ2-1
size: many
V: TRBV11-1

DNA: TGTGCCAGCAAAAGTAGGCTAGCGGGGGGGCCAAGGTACAATGAGCAGTTCTTC
CDR3: CASKSRLAGGPRYNEQFF
length: 18
D: TRBD2
J: TRBJ2-1
size: many
V: TRBV27

DNA: TGTGCCAGCAGTGCTGAGGGACTGAACACAGATACGCAGTATTTT
CDR3: CASSAEGLNTDTQYF
length: 15
D: NA
J: TRBJ2-3
size: many
V: TRBV6-1

DNA: TGTGCCAGCAGTGGACTAGCGGGGGGGCGCCAAGAGACCCAGTACTTC
CDR3: CASSGLAGGRQETQYF
length: 16
D: TRBD2
J: TRBJ2-5
size: NA
V: TRBV3-1

DNA: TGTGCCAGCACAAAATCGGGGGGCACATACGAGCAGTACTTC
CDR3: CASTKSGGTYEQYF
length: 14
D: NA
J: TRBJ2-7
size: many
V: TRBV2

DNA: TGTGCCAGCACCTCGGGTAATCAGCCCCAGCATTTT
CDR3: CASTSGNQPQHF
length: 12
D: NA
J: TRBJ1-5
size: many
V: TRBV28

DNA: TGTGCCAGCAGTTTACAGGGTCCTCAGCCCCAGCATTTT
CDR3: CASSLQGPQPQHF
length: 13
D: NA
J: TRBJ1-5
size: NA
V: TRBV27

DNA: TGTGCCAGCAGCTCCCGCGAATATTCGGCCGGGGAGCTGTTTTTT
CDR3: CASSSREYSAGELFF
length: 15
D: NA
J: TRBJ2-2
size: NA
V: TRBV7-3

DNA: TGTGCCAGTAGTATTAGCGGGCAGGGACAGGGTCTCCAGCCCCAGCATTTT
CDR3: CASSISGQGQGLQPQHF
length: 17
D: TRBD1
J: TRBJ1-5
size: many
V: TRBV19

DNA: TGTGCCAGCAGTTTATATGGGGGAAGCTCCTACAATGAGCAGTTCTTC
CDR3: CASSLYGGSSYNEQFF
length: 16
D: NA
J: TRBJ2-1
size: many
V: TRBV27

DNA: TGTGCCAGCAGCTTAGAAGTCAGGGACTACGAGCAGTACTTC
CDR3: CASSLEVRDYEQYF
length: 14
D: NA
J: TRBJ2-7
size: few
V: TRBV7-9

DNA: TGTGCCAGCAGCTTCGGAGGGTTGAACACCGGGGAGCTGTTTTTT
CDR3: CASSFGGLNTGELFF
length: 15
D: NA
J: TRBJ2-2
size: many
V: TRBV7-2

DNA: TGTGCCAGCACCCAAGCTATCGGGGGGAATCAGCCCCAGCATTTT
CDR3: CASTQAIGGNQPQHF
length: 15
D: NA
J: TRBJ1-5
size: many
V: TRBV12-3/TRBV12-4

DNA: TGTGCCAGCAGCTTGGTCGGGACGCAGGGCTCCTACGAGCAGTACTTC
CDR3: CASSLVGTQGSYEQYF
length: 16
D: NA
J: TRBJ2-7
size: few
V: TRBV5-6

DNA: TGTGCCAGCAGCTTAGGTGCGACAGGGCCCTACGAGCAGTACTTC
CDR3: CASSLGATGPYEQYF
length: 15
D: TRBD1
J: TRBJ2-7
size: NA
V: TRBV7-2

DNA: TGTGCCAGCAGCCCCAATTACAATGAGCAGTTCTTC
CDR3: CASSPNYNEQFF
length: 12
D: NA
J: TRBJ2-1
size: many
V: TRBV7-9

DNA: TGTGCCAGTGAGACAGGGTATAATGAAATACTGTTTTTT
CDR3: CASETGYNEILFF
length: 13
D: TRBD1
J: TRBJ1-4
size: NA
V: TRBV6-1

DNA: TGTGCCTGGAGTAAATCACTAGGCGCCTACGAGCAGTACTTC
CDR3: CAWSKSLGAYEQYF
length: 14
D: NA
J: TRBJ2-7
size: once
V: TRBV30

DNA: TGTGCCAGCAGTCCCGGGACTAGGGCCCAAGAGACCCAGTACTTC
CDR3: CASSPGTRAQETQYF
length: 15
D: TRBD2
J: TRBJ2-5
size: few
V: TRBV28

DNA: TGTGCCAGCAGAGAATACGGATATTCTAATGAAAAACTGTTTTTT
CDR3: CASREYGYSNEKLFF
length: 15
D: NA
J: TRBJ1-4
size: few
V: TRBV6-1

DNA: TGCGCCAGCACCCTGGGGGCTGTGAACACTGAAGCTTTCTTT
CDR3: CASTLGAVNTEAFF
length: 14
D: NA
J: TRBJ1-1
size: few
V: TRBV10-2

DNA: TGTGCCAGCAGCCCGCCGGGACTAGCGGGGGCCTACAATGAGCAGTTCTTC
CDR3: CASSPPGLAGAYNEQFF
length: 17
D: TRBD2
J: TRBJ2-1
size: NA
V: TRBV11-3

DNA: TGCAGCGTTGTATATCTAGCGGGAGGGCCTGAGCAGTTCTTC
CDR3: CSVVYLAGGPEQFF
length: 14
D: TRBD2
J: TRBJ2-1
size: few
V: TRBV29-1

DNA: TGCAGTGCTCAGGGAAGTCCCTCCTACGAGCAGTACTTC
CDR3: CSAQGSPSYEQYF
length: 13
D: NA
J: TRBJ2-7
size: many
V: TRBV20-1

DNA: TGTGCCAGCAGTTTGAGGCGAGGGAATCAGCCCCAGCATTTT
CDR3: CASSLRRGNQPQHF
length: 14
D: NA
J: TRBJ1-5
size: NA
V: TRBV12-3/TRBV12-4

DNA: TGTGCCAGCAGCTCGTACGGGGGGCGGGAACCACCTCCCAGCTCCTACAATGAGCAGTTCTTC
CDR3: CASSSYGGREPPPSSYNEQFF
length: 21
D: NA
J: TRBJ2-1
size: many
V: TRBV11-2

DNA: TGTGCCAGCAGCTTGGGACAGGGATGGGGCGAGCAGTACTTC
CDR3: CASSLGQGWGEQYF
length: 14
D: TRBD1
J: TRBJ2-7
size: NA
V: TRBV7-9

DNA: TGTGCCAGCAGTATCGACAGGGGGAATACGCAGTATTTT
CDR3: CASSIDRGNTQYF
length: 13
D: TRBD1
J: TRBJ2-3
size: many
V: TRBV28

DNA: TGTGCCACCAGTGGAACGCCAGGGGGGGAGACCCAGTACTTC
CDR3: CATSGTPGGETQYF
length: 14
D: NA
J: TRBJ2-5
size: few
V: TRBV24-1

DNA: TGTGCCAGCAGCTTATTTGGCAGGGGGCGCCTGAACACTGAAGCTTTCTTT
CDR3: CASSLFGRGRLNTEAFF
length: 17
D: TRBD1
J: TRBJ1-1
size: many
V: TRBV7-9

DNA: TGTGCCAGCAGCGTGGGACAGGGGGCGCGTTACGAGCAGTACTTC
CDR3: CASSVGQGARYEQYF
length: 15
D: TRBD1
J: TRBJ2-7
size: few
V: TRBV11-2

DNA: TGTGCCTGGAGTGGGGGAGAAAATCAGCCCCAGCATTTT
CDR3: CAWSGGENQPQHF
length: 13
D: NA
J: TRBJ1-5
size: many
V: TRBV30

DNA: TGTGCCAGCGCCGCACATCCTAGCGGGAGTAGCTCCTACAATGAGCAGTTCTTC
CDR3: CASAAHPSGSSSYNEQFF
length: 18
D: TRBD2
J: TRBJ2-1
size: many
V: TRBV6-2/TRBV6-3

DNA: TGTGCTAGTGGTTTGGTACTAGGACAGGGAGTAGATACGCAGTATTTT
CDR3: CASGLVLGQGVDTQYF
length: 16
D: TRBD1
J: TRBJ2-3
size: few
V: TRBV12-5

DNA: TGTGCCAGCAGCTTAGCCGTAGCGGGAGACTTAGAGACCCAGTACTTC
CDR3: CASSLAVAGDLETQYF
length: 16
D: TRBD2
J: TRBJ2-5
size: many
V: TRBV7-8

DNA: TGTGCCAGCAGCCATCGACGGTTTGAAAAACTGTTTTTT
CDR3: CASSHRRFEKLFF
length: 13
D: NA
J: TRBJ1-4
size: many
V: TRBV3-1

DNA: TGTGCCAGCAGCTTAGACTTGACTAGCGGGGTTCCCTACGAGCAGTACTTC
CDR3: CASSLDLTSGVPYEQYF
length: 17
D: TRBD2
J: TRBJ2-7
size: few
V: TRBV7-8

DNA: TGTGCCAGCAGCACAGGGGGCGGAAACACCATATATTTT
CDR3: CASSTGGGNTIYF
length: 13
D: TRBD1
J: TRBJ1-3
size: few
V: TRBV7-2

DNA: TGTGCCTGGGGCGTGGACAGGGGCCAAAGTGAAGCTTTCTTT
CDR3: CAWGVDRGQSEAFF
length: 14
D: TRBD1
J: TRBJ1-1
size: few
V: TRBV30

DNA: TGTGCCAGCAGCGTCGAGGACACCGATGAGCAGTTCTTC
CDR3: CASSVEDTDEQFF
length: 13
D: NA
J: TRBJ2-1
size: NA
V: TRBV9

DNA: TGTGCCTGGACCTTGGGGGGGTTAAGCACAGATACGCAGTATTTT
CDR3: CAWTLGGLSTDTQYF
length: 15
D: TRBD2
J: TRBJ2-3
size: NA
V: TRBV30

DNA: TGTGCCAGCAGTTTCTTTATCGGGGTCACTGAAGCTTTCTTT
CDR3: CASSFFIGVTEAFF
length: 14
D: NA
J: TRBJ1-1
size: many
V: TRBV27

DNA: TGTGCCTGGAGTGGGGCTCCCAAACCTTTATTAGCCAAAAACATTCAGTACTTC
CDR3: CAWSGAPKPLLAKNIQYF
length: 18
D: NA
J: TRBJ2-4
size: many
V: TRBV30

DNA: TGCAGCGGGGTAGGACTAGCGGGAGGGCCACGGGAGACCCAGTACTTC
CDR3: CSGVGLAGGPRETQYF
length: 16
D: TRBD2
J: TRBJ2-5
size: NA
V: TRBV29-1

DNA: TGTGCCAGCAGTTTTGCGTCGAGCTATGGCTACACCTTC
CDR3: CASSFASSYGYTF
length: 13
D: NA
J: TRBJ1-2
size: many
V: TRBV27

DNA: TGTGCCAGCAGTTTGCTAATACAGAGATCTGGAAACACCATATATTTT
CDR3: CASSLLIQRSGNTIYF
length: 16
D: NA
J: TRBJ1-3
size: many
V: TRBV12-3/TRBV12-4

DNA: TGTGCCAGCAGCCCCTCCCCAGGGTCAGATACGCAGTATTTT
CDR3: CASSPSPGSDTQYF
length: 14
D: NA
J: TRBJ2-3
size: NA
V: TRBV9

DNA: TGTGCCAGCAGCCAAGTCCCCAGCAGGAGCTCCTACGAGCAGTACTTC
CDR3: CASSQVPSRSSYEQYF
length: 16
D: NA
J: TRBJ2-7
size: NA
V: TRBV4-2